What follows are 28 T cell receptor beta chains derived from one specimen sequenced in a study of blood T cell repertoires in COVID-19. Here immunoSEQ multiplex PCR was the method, and the copy in TCRdb shows in-frame clones only, minus some. The data hold over 100,000 clones, with around 86% observed a single time. Sequenced material: peripheral blood. All receptors derive from a man aged 45-60 years with active COVID-19.

This sequence joins TRBV30 and TRBJ1-1; no firm D call. Germline CDR1 is GTSNPN and CDR2 is SVGIG (reference sequence). V was pared by 2 bases and J by 3 bases, with 7 bases between. The CDR3 consists of 12 residues. The CDR3 protein is CAWSPHHTEAFF. In DNA form, the CDR3 reads TGTGCCTGGAGTCCACACCACACTGAAGCTTTCTTT.

The genes are TRBV2 and TRBJ1-6, with D possibly matching TRBD1 (6 bases). Germline V gives CDR1 SNHLY, CDR2 FYNNEI. V was pared by 4 bases and J by 6 bases, with 10 bases between. This CDR3 has 14 residues. The CDR3 sequence is CASSAQGTNSPLHF. The CDR3 DNA is TGTGCCAGCAGTGCACAGGGCACTAATTCACCCCTCCACTTT.

This sequence joins TRBV18 and TRBJ2-1; 14 nucleotides match TRBD2. The CDR3 spans 18 residues. After removal of 3 bases from V and 8 bases from J, the junction contained 12 bases not matched to a gene. Germline V gives CDR1 KGHSH, CDR2 LQKENI. The CDR3 protein is CASSPGLAGVLSGDEQFF. As DNA, the CDR3 is TGTGCCAGCTCACCGGGACTAGCGGGGGTCCTGAGTGGGGATGAGCAGTTCTTC. Together with reference TRBV18 and TRBJ2-1, the CDR3 gives the full variable domain: NAGVMQNPRHLVRRRGQEARLRCSPMKGHSHVYWYRQLPEEGLKFMVYLQKENIIDESGMPKERFSAEFPKEGPSILRIQQVVRGDSAAYFCASSPGLAGVLSGDEQFFGPGTRLTVL.

The CDR3 here is CASTREMDVGEQYF. In nucleotides, the CDR3 is TGTGCCAGTACGAGGGAGATGGACGTGGGCGAGCAGTACTTC. The chain uses TRBV19 and TRBJ2-7; maybe TRBD2 (5 bases). The germline gives CDR1 LNHDA, CDR2 SQIVND (reference sequence). The CDR3 spans 14 residues. V shed 7 bases and J shed 6 bases, with 19 bases lying between them.

The rearrangement uses TRBV5-4 and TRBJ2-2; no firm D call. The V gene's germline CDR1 is SGHNT and CDR2 YYREEE (reference sequence). The length of the CDR3 is 17 residues. Between the trimmed V and J ends, which lost 1 base and 1 base, there was a span of 14 bases. The CDR3 sequence: CASSLFLGRKNTGELFF. CDR3 DNA: TGTGCCAGCAGCTTGTTCCTGGGCAGAAAGAACACCGGGGAGCTGTTTTTT.

The chain is built from TRBV11-2 and TRBJ2-5, with 9 nucleotides matching TRBD2. Germline V gives CDR1 SGHAT, CDR2 FQNNGV. The CDR3 covers 17 residues. V was clipped by 5 bases and J by 3 bases; unmatched bases: 13. As DNA, the CDR3 is TGTGCCAGCAGCCGATTCGTGTTTAGCGGGGGCGAAGAGACCCAGTACTTC. Protein sequence: CASSRFVFSGGEETQYF.

This chain joins TRBV12-3 or TRBV12-4 and TRBJ1-1; tentatively, D is TRBD1 (6 bases). Deletions cut 3 bases from V and 12 bases from J, with 17 bases between. The CDR3 is 13 amino acids. CDR3 bases: TGTGCCAGCAGTTTCAACAGGGCCCTGGCGACTTTCTTT. Protein product: CASSFNRALATFF.

The chain recombines TRBV19 with TRBJ1-2, with D perhaps TRBD1 (6 bases). The V gene lost 8 bases and the J gene lost 3 bases, with 13 bases spanning the gap. The CDR3 runs to 13 residues. The germline V gene has CDR1 LNHDA and CDR2 SQIVND (reference sequence). The CDR3 sequence: CASGDNRYYGYTF. CDR3 nucleotides: TGTGCCAGTGGGGACAACCGGTACTATGGCTACACCTTC.

This sequence joins TRBV11-3 and TRBJ2-3; 8 nucleotides match TRBD2. The CDR3 consists of 16 residues. Looked up from germline, CDR1 is SGHNT and CDR2 is YENEEA. The V segment lost 4 bases and the J segment 2 bases; nucleotides outside the gene matches: 8. CDR3 DNA sequence: TGTGCCAGCAGCTCCGGAAGCGGGGGTGACACAGATACGCAGTATTTT. It translates to CASSSGSGGDTDTQYF.

The rearrangement links TRBV30 to TRBJ1-2; 11 bases align to TRBD1. CDR1 GTSNPN and CDR2 SVGIG come from the germline V gene (reference sequence). CDR3 length: 15 amino acids. V lost 4 bases, J lost 7 bases, and 11 bases stayed unmatched. The CDR3 protein is CAWTGTGGLVGGYTF. CDR3 sequence (DNA): TGTGCCTGGACAGGGACAGGGGGATTGGTTGGTGGCTACACCTTC.

V usage is TRBV6-1 and J usage is TRBJ2-1, with 10 bases matching TRBD2. The CDR3 runs 15 residues. With 2 bases clipped from V and 5 bases from J, the junction kept 3 bases outside the gene matches. Germline CDR1 reads MNHNS; CDR2 reads SASEGT. The DNA of the CDR3 is TGTGCCAGCAGTGAACGTAGCGGGGGGAACAATGAGCAGTTCTTC. Translation gives CASSERSGGNNEQFF.

This rearrangement joins TRBV5-6 to TRBJ1-1, with D unresolved. Trimming took 5 bases from V and 2 from J, leaving 10 bases between them. This CDR3 has 13 residues. The germline gives CDR1 SGHDT, CDR2 YYEEEE. CDR3 in amino acids: CASRWGVNTEAFF. CDR3 nucleotides: TGTGCCAGCAGGTGGGGAGTCAACACTGAAGCTTTCTTT.

The rearrangement links TRBV3-1 (or the pseudogene TRBV3-2) to TRBJ2-1; TRBD2 agrees at 16 bases. The CDR3 spans 17 residues. CDR1 and CDR2 from the germline V gene are LGHDT and YNNKEL (reference sequence). J lost 7 bases, V lost 1 base, and 4 bases had no gene match. The CDR3 sequence: CASSQGLGLAGGNEQFF. CDR3 DNA: TGTGCCAGCAGCCAAGGGCTGGGACTAGCGGGGGGGAATGAGCAGTTCTTC.

This sequence joins TRBV30 and TRBJ2-5; 8 nucleotides match TRBD2. This CDR3 contains 13 residues. The ends lost 4 bases at V and 7 bases at J; junction bases unmatched: 8. Germline assignment: CDR1 GTSNPN and CDR2 SVGIG (reference sequence). The DNA of the CDR3 is TGTGCCTGGACCAGGACTAGCCGGGCGACCCAGTACTTC. It is translated as CAWTRTSRATQYF.

The chain has TRBV7-9 and TRBJ2-1; 7 positions agree with TRBD1. This CDR3 comprises 15 residues. The J segment lost 4 bases and the V segment lost 5 bases, leaving 8 bases of the junction unmatched. Per the germline V gene, CDR1 is SEHNR and CDR2 is FQNEAQ (reference sequence). Here the CDR3 reads CASSPQTGNYNEQFF. The CDR3, as DNA: TGTGCCAGCAGCCCCCAGACAGGGAATTACAATGAGCAGTTCTTC.

This clone showed up just once. This chain's CDR3 is CASSIGRTGNTIYF. The CDR3 DNA reads TGTGCCAGTAGTATTGGCAGGACTGGAAACACCATATATTTT. The rearrangement uses TRBV19 and TRBJ1-3; D gene uncertain. Germline CDR1 LNHDA, CDR2 SQIVND (reference sequence). The V end lost 3 bases, the J end lost 2 bases, and 8 bases lay between the germline ends. The CDR3 spans 14 residues.

The chain employs TRBV4-3 and TRBJ2-6; a possible D gene is TRBD1 (6 bases). This CDR3 region has 16 residues. Trimming took off 0 bases at V and 2 bases at J, with 8 bases between the two ends. CDR1 LGHNA and CDR2 YSLEER come from the germline V gene. The DNA for the CDR3 is TGCGCCAGCAGCCAAGAGGCAGGGGCTGGGGCCAACGTCCTGACTTTC. It encodes CASSQEAGAGANVLTF.

CDR3 residues: CASSGGSWKGEAFF. CDR3 DNA sequence: TGTGCCAGCAGTGGGGGCAGCTGGAAGGGGGAAGCTTTCTTT. V gene TRBV28 combines with J gene TRBJ1-1; a possible D gene is TRBD1 (6 bases). CDR3 length: 14 residues. The germline V gene has CDR1 MDHEN and CDR2 SYDVKM. The V and J ends lost 5 bases and 8 bases respectively, with 18 bases between them. Using reference TRBV28 and TRBJ1-1 for the parts outside the CDR3, the full variable domain is DVKVTQSSRYLVKRTGEKVFLECVQDMDHENMFWYRQDPGLGLRLIYFSYDVKMKEKGDIPEGYSVSREKKERFSLILESASTNQTSMYLCASSGGSWKGEAFFGQGTRLTVV.

This clone has only one observation. The V and J genes are TRBV6-5 and TRBJ2-3; 8 bases line up with TRBD2. V was pared by 6 bases and J by 6 bases, with 5 bases of the junction left unmatched. CDR3 length: 13 amino acids. Germline assignment: CDR1 MNHEY and CDR2 SVGAGI. The CDR3 is CASRFGGADTQYF. DNA of the CDR3: TGTGCCAGCAGGTTCGGGGGGGCGGATACGCAGTATTTT.

This sequence joins TRBV19 and TRBJ1-2; D unclear. Germline CDR1 and CDR2: LNHDA and SQIVND (reference sequence). There are 15 residues in the CDR3. The ends were cut back, 4 bases at V and 0 bases at J, with 12 bases in the middle. The CDR3, as DNA: TGTGCCAGTAGTAATGGCCTCGGGGCTAACTATGGCTACACCTTC. Its translation: CASSNGLGANYGYTF. Full variable domain (missing parts from reference TRBV19 and TRBJ1-2): DGGITQSPKYLFRKEGQNVTLSCEQNLNHDAMYWYRQDPGQGLRLIYYSQIVNDFQKGDIAEGYSVSREKKESFPLTVTSAQKNPTAFYLCASSNGLGANYGYTFGSGTRLTVV.

This clone occurred once. The chain couples TRBV24-1 to TRBJ2-1; maybe TRBD2 (6 bases). The CDR3 length is 15 residues. V was pared by 5 bases and J by 6 bases, with 16 bases between. Per germline, CDR1 KGHDR and CDR2 SFDVKD. DNA for the CDR3: TGTGCCACCAGTGGTCCCCCGCGGGGAAGCAATGAGCAGTTCTTC. It translates to CATSGPPRGSNEQFF.

The CDR3 reads CASTLLAGGQGNEQFF. CDR3 nucleotide sequence: TGTGCCAGTACACTACTGGCGGGGGGCCAGGGGAATGAGCAGTTCTTC. The chain joins TRBV2 to TRBJ2-1; 8 nucleotides line up with TRBD2. The CDR3 sequence is 16 residues long. The trim removed 9 bases at V and 7 bases at J, leaving 17 bases unmatched. CDR1 SNHLY and CDR2 FYNNEI come from the germline V gene. Looking up the rest from reference TRBV2 and TRBJ2-1 gives the full variable domain: EPEVTQTPSHQVTQMGQEVILRCVPISNHLYFYWYRQILGQKVEFLVSFYNNEISEKSEIFDDQFSVERPDGSNFTLKIRSTKLEDSAMYFCASTLLAGGQGNEQFFGPGTRLTVL.

The DNA for the CDR3 is TGTGCCAGCAGCCCTTCCGGACAATTCCAAGAGACCCAGTACTTC. Its protein is CASSPSGQFQETQYF. The rearrangement uses TRBV11-2 and TRBJ2-5, with D perhaps matching TRBD1 (5 bases). V lost 5 bases to trimming and J lost 1 base, with 14 bases between them. Germline CDR1 SGHAT, CDR2 FQNNGV. The CDR3 is made up of 15 amino acids.

The genes are TRBV4-1 and TRBJ2-7, with TRBD1 identical over 9 bases. The junction had 11 bases not matched to a gene; V was cut back by 3 bases and J by 8 bases. The CDR3 is made up of 15 amino acids. The germline V gene encodes CDR1 MGHRA and CDR2 YSYEKL. CDR3 in DNA: TGCGCCAGCAGCCAGACCGGGACAGGGAGTACGCAGCAGTACTTC. Its protein product is CASSQTGTGSTQQYF.

The chain joins TRBV5-5 to TRBJ1-1, with D perhaps matching TRBD1 (5 bases). The CDR3 has 16 residues. V was cut by 2 bases and J by 2 bases, with 16 bases left in between. Germline-derived CDR1 and CDR2 are SGHKS and YYEKEE (reference sequence). The CDR3 region has the DNA TGTGCCAGCAGCTTTTGGGGGGAAGGTTTTAACACTGAAGCTTTCTTT. It codes for CASSFWGEGFNTEAFF.

The chain combines TRBV7-2 with TRBJ1-5; 9 bases are a match to TRBD1. The V and J ends lost 5 bases and 6 bases, in that order; junction bases with no gene match: 8. Per the germline V gene, CDR1 is SGHTA and CDR2 is FQGNSA. The CDR3 contains 15 residues. CDR3 sequence reads: CASSVQGALAQPQHF. The CDR3 coding sequence is TGTGCCAGCAGCGTACAGGGGGCTTTGGCTCAGCCCCAGCATTTT.

This chain uses TRBV19 with TRBJ1-2; no firm D call. CDR3 length equals 15 residues. Deletions cut 3 bases from V and 3 bases from J, with 14 bases between. Germline assignment: CDR1 LNHDA and CDR2 SQIVND (reference sequence). The CDR3 DNA sequence: TGTGCCAGTAGTATGGGAGGGCTCGGAGACTATGGCTACACCTTC. Amino acids: CASSMGGLGDYGYTF.

The V call is TRBV11-2, the J call TRBJ2-3; no reliable D call. CDR3 length: 12 amino acids. V gave up 1 base and J gave up 6 bases, with 5 bases separating them. Germline assignment: CDR1 SGHAT and CDR2 FQNNGV. CDR3 in amino acids: CASSLVGDTQYF. For the CDR3, the DNA is TGTGCCAGCAGCTTAGTCGGGGATACGCAGTATTTT. Looking up the rest from reference TRBV11-2 and TRBJ2-3 gives the full variable domain: EAGVAQSPRYKIIEKRQSVAFWCNPISGHATLYWYQQILGQGPKLLIQFQNNGVVDDSQLPKDRFSAERLKGVDSTLKIQPAKLEDSAVYLCASSLVGDTQYFGPGTRLTVL.